The 15 T cell receptor beta chains in this list originate from one sample, sequenced in a study of T-cell reconstitution after alpha-beta-depleted transplantation in children. Library preparation (for TCRbeta) was performed with unique molecular identifiers. One entry per CDR3 protein results from TCRdb running MiXCR on the PCR reads. Of approximately 110,000 distinct CDR3 sequences detected, 23% appear once; the ten largest clones hold about 10%. Sequencing used PBMCs, mostly from graft donor cells, obtained 180 days after TCRalphabeta/CD19-depleted stem cell transplant. These receptors all come from a male patient aged 2-10 years who had a stem cell transplant for chronic granulomatous disease, so the T cells may come from the graft donor.

This clonotype was counted a few times. Since a much larger clone is just one base distant, this may be a read error. The gene calls are TRBV20-1 and TRBJ2-4; 11 nucleotides line up with TRBD1. Germline loops: CDR1 DFQATT, CDR2 SNEGSKA (reference sequence). The CDR3 length is 15 residues. CDR3 region: CSAGRDRGAKNSQYF. The CDR3 nucleotides are TGCAGTGCTGGCAGGGACAGGGGGGCCAAAAACAGTCAGTACTTC.

This clonotype was seen only a few times. With a much larger clone just one base away, this may be a read error. The rearrangement uses TRBV12-3 or TRBV12-4 and TRBJ2-1; 11 nucleotides match TRBD2. V lost 3 bases and J lost 15; bases outside the gene matches: 10. The CDR3 covers 14 residues. The CDR3 here is CASSLTSGTSSGFF. In nucleotides, the CDR3 is TGTGCCAGCAGTTTGACTAGCGGGACATCAAGTGGGTTCTTC.

This rearrangement joins TRBV20-1 to TRBJ2-5; 8 bases are a match to TRBD1. This CDR3 is 14 amino acids long. After removal of 6 bases from V and 5 bases from J, the junction contained 11 bases not matched to a gene. Germline V gene data show CDR1 as DFQATT and CDR2 as SNEGSKA (reference sequence). The DNA for the CDR3 is TGCAGTGCCGACGGGGCAGGGGGCGTTGAGACCCAGTACTTC. This encodes CSADGAGGVETQYF.

Ten or more counts support this clonotype. V and J are TRBV20-1 and TRBJ2-7, with 8 nucleotides matching TRBD2. The germline gives CDR1 DFQATT, CDR2 SNEGSKA (reference sequence). This CDR3 is 13 amino acids long. Germline trimming cut 3 bases from V and 6 bases from J; bases unmatched to any gene: 7. CDR3 sequence (DNA): TGCAGTGCTAGCGGGGGGGCGATTCGCGAGCAGTACTTC. As protein: CSASGGAIREQYF.

In this sample, this clonotype turned up many times. This chain connects TRBV5-1 to TRBJ2-3, with D possibly TRBD2 on 6 matching bases. This CDR3 comprises 14 residues. The V and J ends lost 5 bases and 5 bases respectively, with 15 bases between them. CDR1 is SGHRS and CDR2 is YFSETQ in the germline V gene. The CDR3 loop is CASRGLASQDTQYF. The DNA for the CDR3 is TGCGCCAGCAGAGGTCTAGCGTCGCAAGATACGCAGTATTTT.

V and J are TRBV20-1 and TRBJ2-3; D call uncertain. This CDR3 contains 13 residues. The germline V gene has CDR1 DFQATT and CDR2 SNEGSKA (reference sequence). The V end was cut by 5 bases, the J end by 3 bases, with 12 bases between. CDR3 loop: CSAAPPSTDTQYF. DNA for the CDR3: TGCAGTGCTGCCCCACCCTCTACAGATACGCAGTATTTT.

This clonotype occurred a few times. This chain uses TRBV12-3 or TRBV12-4 with TRBJ2-3, with 14 nucleotides matching TRBD2. The CDR3 is 20 residues long. V lost 2 bases to trimming and J lost 0 bases; unmatched junction nucleotides: 10. DNA of the CDR3: TGTGCCAGCAGTTTACTAAGAGGGACTAGCGGGAGAGGTAGCACAGATACGCAGTATTTT. Translated: CASSLLRGTSGRGSTDTQYF.

This clonotype has ten or more counts. The chain combines TRBV7-9 with TRBJ2-6, with D perhaps TRBD1 (6 bases). Germline V gene sequence: CDR1 SEHNR, CDR2 FQNEAQ (reference sequence). The CDR3 consists of 15 residues. Trimming removed 5 bases at V and 5 bases at J, with 13 bases between. The CDR3 DNA reads as TGTGCCAGCAGCACTACAGGGATCTGGGCCAACGTCCTGACTTTC. Translation: CASSTTGIWANVLTF.

This clonotype was seen repeatedly, ten times or more. The J gene is TRBJ2-7, the V gene TRBV7-2, with D uncertain. Germline CDR1 SGHTA, CDR2 FQGNSA. The length of the CDR3 is 14 residues. Trimming took off 1 base at V and 0 bases at J, with 7 bases between the two ends. CDR3 in DNA: TGTGCCAGCAGCTTAGGTCACGCCTCCTACGAGCAGTACTTC. Protein: CASSLGHASYEQYF. Variable domain in full (rest from reference TRBV7-2 and TRBJ2-7): GAGVSQSPSNKVTEKGKDVELRCDPISGHTALYWYRQSLGQGLEFLIYFQGNSAPDKSGLPSDRFSAERTGGSVSTLTIQRTQQEDSAVYLCASSLGHASYEQYFGPGTRLTVT.

The sample holds a few counts of this clonotype. The chain joins TRBV7-2 to TRBJ2-1; 8 positions match TRBD2. The CDR3 runs to 13 residues. Per the germline V gene, CDR1 is SGHTA and CDR2 is FQGNSA. With 7 bases clipped from V and 5 bases from J, the junction kept 4 bases outside the gene matches. CDR3 bases: TGTGCCAGCATGGCGGGGGGCCACAATGAGCAGTTCTTC. Its protein is CASMAGGHNEQFF.

The CDR3 spells CASSEAGPEKLFF. CDR3 nucleotides: TGTGCCAGCAGCGAGGCCGGGCCCGAAAAACTGTTTTTT. This sequence joins TRBV7-6 and TRBJ1-4; the D is unclear. Per germline, CDR1 SGHVS and CDR2 FNYEAQ. This CDR3 is 13 amino acids long. Trimming took off 5 bases at V and 8 bases at J, with 12 bases between the two ends.

This sequence joins TRBV5-1 and TRBJ2-3, with 8 bases identical to TRBD1. This CDR3 has 16 residues. Germline V gene sequence: CDR1 SGHRS, CDR2 YFSETQ. Losses at the gene ends were 4 bases for V and 6 bases for J; bases not matched to a gene: 13. CDR3 loop: CASSVRQGTRLDTQYF. The DNA of the CDR3 is TGCGCCAGCAGCGTCAGACAGGGGACCCGCTTGGATACGCAGTATTTT.

The chain recombines TRBV15 with TRBJ2-5; 7 nucleotides match TRBD2. The V segment lost 7 bases and the J segment 4 bases; nucleotides outside the gene matches: 3. Looked up from germline, CDR1 is LNHNV and CDR2 is YYDKDF (reference sequence). The length of the CDR3 is 12 residues. In DNA, the CDR3 is TGTGCCACCATGGGCGGGAGAGAGACCCAGTACTTC. Its translation is CATMGGRETQYF.

This clonotype has ten or more counts. The chain uses TRBV7-2 and TRBJ2-3; D is unclear. V shed 3 bases and J shed 4 bases, with 5 bases lying between them. Germline V gene data show CDR1 as SGHTA and CDR2 as FQGNSA. There are 12 residues in the CDR3. The CDR3, as DNA: TGTGCCAGCAGCTTCCCCTCAGATACGCAGTATTTT. Its translation: CASSFPSDTQYF.

The chain links TRBV10-3 to TRBJ1-2; 7 bases fit TRBD1. Germline V gives CDR1 ENHRY, CDR2 SYGVKD. V lost 0 bases, J lost 7 bases, and 5 bases stayed unmatched. This CDR3 comprises 14 residues. The CDR3 spells CAISESGGGSGYTF. The CDR3 DNA reads TGTGCCATCAGTGAGTCGGGAGGGGGCTCTGGCTACACCTTC.